This TCR beta chain emerged from a study of blood T cell repertoires in COVID-19. Study summary: Sources were T cells, B-cell-depleted T cells, or PBMCs; the material itself was cDNA or gDNA.

Per the study methods: It was from reference gene primer amplification that nucleated cell counts were estimated. TCRdb's table, derived via immunoSEQ multiplex PCR, lists solely in-frame clones and lacks some. V, J and clone size are taken as reported in that table, and D and trimming were inferred from the DNA itself. The table shows about 160,000 clones, with about 92% occurring only once. This clone appeared many times. The source of this sequence is a man aged 25-40 years with COVID-19, enrolled during active disease. The sequencing sample was made of peripheral blood.

The CDR3 DNA is TGTGCCAGCGCCCTACCGTCGGGCGAGCAGTACTTC. Its protein product is CASALPSGEQYF. V gene TRBV28 combines with J gene TRBJ2-7; D is undetermined. The V end was cut by 8 bases, the J end by 6 bases, with 14 bases between. Germline V lookup: CDR1 MDHEN, CDR2 SYDVKM. CDR3 length equals 12 residues.